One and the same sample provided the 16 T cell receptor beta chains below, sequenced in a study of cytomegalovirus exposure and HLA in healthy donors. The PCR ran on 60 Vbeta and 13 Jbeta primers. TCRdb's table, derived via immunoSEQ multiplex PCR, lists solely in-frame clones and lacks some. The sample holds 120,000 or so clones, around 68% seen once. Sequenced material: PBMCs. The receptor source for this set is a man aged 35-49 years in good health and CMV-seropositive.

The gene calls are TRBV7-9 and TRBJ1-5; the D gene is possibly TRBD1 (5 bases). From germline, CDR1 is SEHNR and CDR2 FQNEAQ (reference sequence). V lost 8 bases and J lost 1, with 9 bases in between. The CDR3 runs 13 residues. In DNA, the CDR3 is TGTGCCAGCGGTCGGGGGAGCAATCAGCCCCAGCATTTT. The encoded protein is CASGRGSNQPQHF.

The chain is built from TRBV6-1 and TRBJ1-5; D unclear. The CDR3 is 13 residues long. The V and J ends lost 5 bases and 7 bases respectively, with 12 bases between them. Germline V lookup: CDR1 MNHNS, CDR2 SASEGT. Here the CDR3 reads CASSSRTGQPQHF. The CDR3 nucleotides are TGTGCCAGCAGTTCACGGACGGGGCAGCCCCAGCATTTT.

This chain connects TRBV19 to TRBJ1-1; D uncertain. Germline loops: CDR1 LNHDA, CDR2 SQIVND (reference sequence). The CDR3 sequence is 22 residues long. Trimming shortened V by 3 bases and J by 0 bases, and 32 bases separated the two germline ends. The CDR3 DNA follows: TGTGCCAGTAGTATCCCTCAGGCCGCTATCGTGTCTACGGTAAATATGAACACTGAAGCTTTCTTT. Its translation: CASSIPQAAIVSTVNMNTEAFF.

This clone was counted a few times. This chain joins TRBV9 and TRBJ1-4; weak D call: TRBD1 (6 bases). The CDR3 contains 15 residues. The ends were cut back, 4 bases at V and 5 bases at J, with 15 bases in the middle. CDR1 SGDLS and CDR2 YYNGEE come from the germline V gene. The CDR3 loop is CASSPLGQINEKLFF. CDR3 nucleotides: TGTGCCAGCAGCCCCCTAGGACAGATAAATGAAAAACTGTTTTTT.

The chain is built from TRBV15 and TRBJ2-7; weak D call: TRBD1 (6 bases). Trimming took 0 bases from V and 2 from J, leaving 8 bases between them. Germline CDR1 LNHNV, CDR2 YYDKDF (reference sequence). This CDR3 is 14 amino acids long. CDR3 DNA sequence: TGTGCCACCAGCAGAGAACAGGGTCCCTACGAGCAGTACTTC. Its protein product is CATSREQGPYEQYF. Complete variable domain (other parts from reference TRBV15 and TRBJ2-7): DAMVIQNPRYQVTQFGKPVTLSCSQTLNHNVMYWYQQKSSQAPKLLFHYYDKDFNNEADTPDNFQSRRPNTSFCFLDIRSPGLGDTAMYLCATSREQGPYEQYFGPGTRLTVT.

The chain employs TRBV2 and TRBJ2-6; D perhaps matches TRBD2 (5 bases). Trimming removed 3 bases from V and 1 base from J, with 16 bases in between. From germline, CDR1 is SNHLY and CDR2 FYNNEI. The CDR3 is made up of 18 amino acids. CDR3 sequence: CASSERTLRGSGANVLTF. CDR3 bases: TGTGCCAGCAGTGAGCGGACTCTACGCGGGTCTGGGGCCAACGTCCTGACTTTC.

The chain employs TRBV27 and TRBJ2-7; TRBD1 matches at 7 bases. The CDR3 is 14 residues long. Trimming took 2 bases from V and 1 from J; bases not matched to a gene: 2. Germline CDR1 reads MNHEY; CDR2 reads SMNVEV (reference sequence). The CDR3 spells CASSLPGQSYEQYF. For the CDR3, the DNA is TGTGCCAGCAGTTTACCGGGACAGTCCTACGAGCAGTACTTC.

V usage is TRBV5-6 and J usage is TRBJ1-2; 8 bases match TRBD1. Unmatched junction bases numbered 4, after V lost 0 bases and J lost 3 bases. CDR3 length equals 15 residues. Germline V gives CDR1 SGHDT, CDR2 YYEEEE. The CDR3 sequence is CASSLVGQGHYGYTF. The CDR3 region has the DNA TGTGCCAGCAGCTTGGTAGGACAGGGACACTATGGCTACACCTTC.

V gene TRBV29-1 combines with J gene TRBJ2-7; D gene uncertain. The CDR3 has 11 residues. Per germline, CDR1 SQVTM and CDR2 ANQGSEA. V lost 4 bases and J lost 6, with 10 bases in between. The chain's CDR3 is CSVVAYPEQYF. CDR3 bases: TGCAGCGTTGTCGCCTACCCCGAGCAGTACTTC.

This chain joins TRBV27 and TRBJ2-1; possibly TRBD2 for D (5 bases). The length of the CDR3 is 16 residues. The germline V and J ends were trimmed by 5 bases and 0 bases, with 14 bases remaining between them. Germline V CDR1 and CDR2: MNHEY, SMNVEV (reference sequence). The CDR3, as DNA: TGTGCCAGCAGTAAGCCTCGCGGGCTCTCCTACAATGAGCAGTTCTTC. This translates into CASSKPRGLSYNEQFF.

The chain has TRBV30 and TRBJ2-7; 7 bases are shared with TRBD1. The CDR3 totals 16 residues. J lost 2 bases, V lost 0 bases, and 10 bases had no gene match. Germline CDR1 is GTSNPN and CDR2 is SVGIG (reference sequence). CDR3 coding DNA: TGTGCCTGGAGTGTACGGACAGGATTAATCACCTACGAGCAGTACTTC. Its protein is CAWSVRTGLITYEQYF.

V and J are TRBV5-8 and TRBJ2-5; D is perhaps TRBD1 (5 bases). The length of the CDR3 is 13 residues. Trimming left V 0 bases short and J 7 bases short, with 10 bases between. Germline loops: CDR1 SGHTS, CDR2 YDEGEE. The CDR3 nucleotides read TGTGCCAGCAGCTTGGCGGCCCAGGGGACCCAGTACTTC. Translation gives CASSLAAQGTQYF.

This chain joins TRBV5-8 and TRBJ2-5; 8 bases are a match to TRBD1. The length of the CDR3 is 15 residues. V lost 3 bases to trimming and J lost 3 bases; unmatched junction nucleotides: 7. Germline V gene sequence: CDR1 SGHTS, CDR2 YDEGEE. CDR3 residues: CASSSTGGKKETQYF. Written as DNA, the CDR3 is TGTGCCAGCAGCTCCACAGGGGGGAAAAAAGAGACCCAGTACTTC.

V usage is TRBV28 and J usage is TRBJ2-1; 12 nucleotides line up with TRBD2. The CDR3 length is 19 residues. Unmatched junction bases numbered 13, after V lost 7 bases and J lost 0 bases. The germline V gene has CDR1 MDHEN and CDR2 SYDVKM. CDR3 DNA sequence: TGTGCCAGCACTCCGACGGGCCTAGCGGGGGGGAGCTCCTACAATGAGCAGTTCTTC. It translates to CASTPTGLAGGSSYNEQFF.

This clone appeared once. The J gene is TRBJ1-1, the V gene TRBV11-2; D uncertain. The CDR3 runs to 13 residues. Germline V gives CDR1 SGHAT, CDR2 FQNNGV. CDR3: CATRLGGGTEAFF. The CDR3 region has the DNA TGTGCAACCAGGCTGGGAGGCGGCACTGAAGCTTTCTTT.

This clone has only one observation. The CDR3 sequence is CASKGDSNQPQHF. CDR3 nucleotides: TGTGCCAGCAAGGGAGATAGCAATCAGCCCCAGCATTTT. V gene TRBV2 combines with J gene TRBJ1-5; no definite D call. Germline loops: CDR1 SNHLY, CDR2 FYNNEI. The CDR3 extends over 13 amino acids. Trimming left V 7 bases short and J 0 bases short, with 7 bases between.